This T cell receptor (beta chain) emerged from a study of T cell responses to AZD1222 COVID-19 vaccine. Overall study results and limits: Repertoires in all cases were sampled only once the peak T cell response had passed. Only a handful of AZD1222 recipients, several in all, had baseline seropositivity. Donors skewed white British and female; clonal diversity was possibly underestimated. Among spike-specific TCRs, nearly half reportedly target unmutated variant regions.

As concerns this clone: Antigen: not known.

Germline assignment: CDR1 MDHEN and CDR2 SYDVKM. The CDR3 runs to 12 residues. V lost 2 bases to trimming and J lost 7 bases, with 6 bases between them. Sequencing was performed with immunoSEQ multiplex PCR; in TCRdb, only in-frame clones are kept and a portion is missing. The profile shows 130,000 or so clones, over 85% of them singletons. V is TRBV28 and J is TRBJ1-5; perhaps TRBD1 as D (5 bases). The sequenced sample was peripheral blood, obtained on day 0 of AZD1222 vaccination. The clonotype comes from an adult in good health. The CDR3 is CASSLRGQPQHF. For the CDR3, the DNA is TGTGCCAGCAGTTTACGGGGCCAGCCCCAGCATTTT.